Below, 26 T cell receptor beta chains from the same sample are listed, as sequenced in a study of tumor and adjacent non-tumor tissue in lung cancer listed by TCRdb under 2018. RNA was extracted from bulk unsorted tissue and checked for quality with a NanoDrop ND-1000 and an Agilent 2100. Library prep was done by multiplex PCR. Instrument used: Illumina HiSeq 2500. TCRbeta libraries were constructed through three rounds of nested PCR with primers (Table S4) according to protocols modified from ARM-PCR. TCRdb reworked the public reads: Q25 trimming with fastp, MiXCR clone assembly, productive beta chains retained. CDR3 protein duplicates are merged, each entry listing the most common genes and DNA. Here the sample has 68,000 or so distinct CDR3 sequences; just under 60% occur a single time. 20% of the sample is in the top ten clones. Sequencing used lung tumor tissue. The source is a man over 45 with non-small cell lung cancer.

Remarks on this clonotype: Relative to the germline gene, one junction end is altered; a read error may explain this. The chain has TRBV10-1 and TRBJ2-2; weak D call: TRBD1 (6 bases). The germline CDR1 and CDR2 sequences are WNHNN and SYGVQD (reference sequence). This CDR3 region has 13 residues. CDR3 in DNA: TGCGCCAGCAGTCACAGGGTCGCCGGGGAGCGGTTTTTT. It encodes CASSHRVAGERFF.

This clonotype has only a few counts. The J gene is TRBJ1-5, the V gene TRBV6-5; D might be TRBD1 (5 bases). The CDR3 covers 14 residues. The germline gives CDR1 MNHEY, CDR2 SVGAGI. V lost 0 bases, J lost 7 bases, and 10 bases lay in between. The CDR3 sequence: CASSYSGVRQPQHF. For the CDR3, the DNA is TGTGCCAGCAGTTACTCGGGGGTCCGCCAGCCCCAGCATTTT.

About this clonotype: Germline is not matched at one junction end, which may reflect a read error. The rearrangement uses TRBV6-5 and TRBJ2-3; 11 nucleotides align to TRBD2. The CDR3 spans 15 residues. CDR1 is MNHEY and CDR2 is SVGAGI in the germline V gene. DNA of the CDR3: TGTGCCAGCAGGACTAGCGGGAATGGGACAGATACGCGGTATTTT. Its protein product is CASRTSGNGTDTRYF.

J is TRBJ2-1 and V is TRBV6-1; unclear D gene. The CDR3 runs to 11 residues. Germline V CDR1 and CDR2: MNHNS, SASEGT. In DNA form, the CDR3 reads TGTGGCTCAGGCAGTGGCAATGAGCAGTTCTTC. This sequence encodes CGSGSGNEQFF.

To note about this clonotype: At one boundary the junction diverges from the germline segment, which might be a read error. This chain links TRBV11-1 with TRBJ2-7, with unresolved D. This CDR3 spans 14 amino acids. Germline lookup yields CDR1 SGHAT and CDR2 FQDESV (reference sequence). CDR3 nucleotide sequence: TGTGCCAGCAGCTTATGGCGGCGTAACGGCGAGCCGTACTTC. It is translated as CASSLWRRNGEPYF.

In the case of this clonotype: Since the CDR3 does not end with the conserved phenylalanine or tryptophan, this likely comes from a read error. This chain links TRBV11-2 with TRBJ2-3, with TRBD2 as a possible D gene (5 bases). The CDR3 spans 19 residues. Germline V gene lookup returns CDR1 SGHAT and CDR2 FQNNGV. For the CDR3, the DNA is TGTGCCAGCAGCTTAGCACTAGTGGGCTCCCCCTCCCCCACAAATACGCAGTATTCT. Amino acid sequence: CASSLALVGSPSPTNTQYS.

This clonotype was counted ten times or more. The V call is TRBV20-1, the J call TRBJ2-7, with 7 bases matching TRBD1. CDR3 length: 13 residues. Trimming at V came to 6 bases and at J to 0 bases, leaving 5 bases not matched to a gene. CDR1 and CDR2 (germline): DFQATT, SNEGSKA (reference sequence). The CDR3 bases are TGCAGTGCAAGGCAGGGGGTCTCCTACGAGCAGTACTTC. As protein: CSARQGVSYEQYF.

The CDR3 spells CAGTHGRDTDTQYF. The CDR3 DNA reads TGTGCCGGAACCCACGGCAGGGACACAGATACGCAGTATTTT. The rearrangement uses TRBV11-2 and TRBJ2-3; the D gene is possibly TRBD1 (5 bases). CDR1 is SGHAT and CDR2 is FQNNGV in the germline V gene. V dropped 11 bases and J dropped 2 bases, with 17 bases sitting between them. This CDR3 has 14 amino acids.

The V call is TRBV29-1, the J call TRBJ2-7, with D tentatively TRBD1 (6 bases). This CDR3 has 13 amino acids. The V gene lost 6 bases and the J gene lost 4 bases, with 16 bases spanning the gap. Germline-derived CDR1 and CDR2 are SQVTM and ANQGSEA. The CDR3 DNA reads as TGCAGCGTCCGCAGGGACAAGATGTACGAGCAGTACTTC. It translates to CSVRRDKMYEQYF.

The chain links TRBV29-1 to TRBJ2-7, with 9 bases identical to TRBD1. Germline V gene sequence: CDR1 SQVTM, CDR2 ANQGSEA. CDR3 length equals 14 residues. The CDR3 coding sequence is TGCATCGTCATAACAGGGGGCGCCTCCTACGAGCAGTACTTC. Its protein product is CIVITGGASYEQYF.

This clonotype was seen only a few times. The rearrangement links TRBV28 to TRBJ1-4; no reliable D call. Per germline, CDR1 MDHEN and CDR2 SYDVKM. V was clipped by 3 bases and J by 5 bases, with 13 bases between them. The CDR3 spans 15 residues. CDR3 nucleotides: TGTGCCAGCAGTTTCACTGGCACCACAAATGAAAAACTGTTTTTT. Protein sequence: CASSFTGTTNEKLFF.

About this clonotype itself: One end of the junction fails to match germline, which may point to a read error. This CDR3 reads CASSINRDTRYF. CDR3 bases: TGCGCCAGCAGCATCAACAGGGATACGCGGTATTTT. This chain connects TRBV4-1 to TRBJ2-3; a possible D gene is TRBD1 (6 bases). Germline CDR1 is MGHRA and CDR2 is YSYEKL. The CDR3 is 12 amino acids.

Details on this clonotype: One end of the junction fails to match germline, which may point to a read error. The chain links TRBV4-2 to TRBJ2-2; TRBD2 agrees at 11 bases. Germline CDR1 LGHNA, CDR2 YNFKEQ. This CDR3 region has 20 residues. The CDR3 DNA reads TGTGCCAGCAGCCAAGTTCCCGGGACTAGCGGTAGGGCCAACACAGGGGAGCTGTTTTTT. It encodes CASSQVPGTSGRANTGELFF.

This clonotype was seen only once. Relative to the germline gene, one junction end is altered; a read error may explain this. The CDR3 coding sequence is TGTGCCAGCAGAGGGGAAAAGGCGTCCTATGGCCACACTTTC. Protein sequence: CASRGEKASYGHTF. The V call is TRBV6-2 or TRBV6-3, the J call TRBJ1-2, with D maybe TRBD1 (5 bases). This CDR3 is 14 amino acids long. Per the germline V gene, CDR1 is MNHEY and CDR2 is SVGEGT.

Remarks on this clonotype: One junction end disagrees with the germline gene, perhaps due to a read error. The rearrangement links TRBV12-3 or TRBV12-4 to TRBJ2-7, with D perhaps matching TRBD1 or TRBD2 (5 bases each). The CDR3 runs to 12 residues. The CDR3 DNA reads as TGTGCCAGCAGTGCTCATAGGGACGAGCACTACTTC. Its protein product is CASSAHRDEHYF.

This clonotype was counted at least ten times. The V call is TRBV12-3 or TRBV12-4, the J call TRBJ1-5; D not certain. Trimming stripped 5 bases from V and 5 bases from J, with 13 bases between. The CDR3 length is 14 residues. The CDR3 loop is CASSPSGGDQPQHF. As DNA, the CDR3 is TGTGCCAGCAGTCCCTCGGGAGGCGATCAGCCCCAGCATTTT.

Concerning this clonotype itself: This may come from a read error, since a much larger clone is one base off. This rearrangement joins TRBV12-3 or TRBV12-4 to TRBJ1-2; possibly TRBD1 for D (5 bases). Trimming cost V 8 bases and J 4 bases, with 14 bases left between them. This CDR3 spans 13 amino acids. The CDR3 DNA sequence: TGTGCCAGCGGCACCGGGACGGGCTATGGCTACACCTTC. This translates into CASGTGTGYGYTF.

This rearrangement joins TRBV29-1 to TRBJ1-3, with D unclear. Trimming pared 5 bases from V and 3 bases from J, leaving 23 bases between. CDR1 and CDR2 from the germline V gene are SQVTM and ANQGSEA. This CDR3 is built from 17 residues. The CDR3 DNA reads as TGCAGCGTTAGGACTAGGCCTCACCTGCCCTATGGAAACACCATATATTTT. Its translation: CSVRTRPHLPYGNTIYF.

In its sample, this clonotype was seen many times. V is TRBV6-5 and J is TRBJ2-1, with 11 bases identical to TRBD2. J lost 0 bases, V lost 0 bases, and 1 base had no gene match. The CDR3 loop spans 17 amino acids. Germline CDR1 reads MNHEY; CDR2 reads SVGAGI. As DNA, the CDR3 is TGTGCCAGCAGTTACTCAGGACTAGCGGGCTCCTACAATGAGCAGTTCTTC. Protein product: CASSYSGLAGSYNEQFF.

The chain links TRBV5-6 to TRBJ1-5; a weak D match, TRBD1 (6 bases). Germline loops: CDR1 SGHDT, CDR2 YYEEEE. The CDR3 spans 15 residues. V lost 10 bases and J 1 base, leaving 18 bases between the germline ends. The CDR3 loop reads CAGGFAGASNQPQHF. The DNA for the CDR3 is TGTGCCGGCGGCTTCGCGGGGGCAAGCAATCAGCCCCAGCATTTT.

This clonotype appeared a few times. A read error may explain this, as a much larger clone is one base away. The rearrangement joins TRBV12-3 or TRBV12-4 to TRBJ2-2; 11 bases map to TRBD1. There are 16 residues in the CDR3. In DNA, the CDR3 is TGTGCCGGCAGTTTGACGGGGACAGGGGGTAGCGGGGAGCTGTTTTTT. This translates into CAGSLTGTGGSGELFF.

This clonotype was seen repeatedly, ten times or more. CDR3: CASSFRQDQETQYF. The CDR3 nucleotides are TGTGCCAGCAGTTTCCGACAGGACCAAGAGACCCAGTACTTC. The chain combines TRBV6-5 with TRBJ2-5, with D possibly TRBD1 on 6 matching bases. The CDR3 is made up of 14 amino acids. CDR1 is MNHEY, CDR2 SVGAGI, per germline. With 4 bases removed from V and 0 bases from J, the gap between germline ends came to 9 bases.

J is TRBJ1-6 and V is TRBV19; D gene ambiguous. Germline-derived CDR1 and CDR2 are LNHDA and SQIVND (reference sequence). This CDR3 is 14 amino acids long. Trimming took off 3 bases at V and 7 bases at J, with 10 bases between the two ends. The CDR3 is CASSMWAANSPLHF. The CDR3 nucleotides are TGTGCCAGTAGTATGTGGGCGGCGAATTCACCCCTCCACTTT.

With respect to this clonotype: A much larger clone is a single base away; this may be a read error. The CDR3 loop reads CASSYGAGQTQYF. The CDR3 DNA reads TGTGCCAGCAGTTACGGGGCAGGACAGACCCAGTACTTC. The rearrangement uses TRBV6-5 and TRBJ2-5; D might be TRBD1 (5 bases). Germline V gene lookup returns CDR1 MNHEY and CDR2 SVGAGI. This CDR3 comprises 13 residues. V was shortened by 2 bases and J by 6 bases, with 10 bases between the two germline ends.

Remarks on this clonotype: This could be a read error, since a much larger clone is one nucleotide away. The chain recombines TRBV6-5 with TRBJ1-1; D remains ambiguous. V lost 8 bases and J lost 3, with 10 bases in between. The CDR3 is made up of 12 amino acids. Per the germline V gene, CDR1 is MNHEY and CDR2 is SVGAGI. The CDR3 bases are TGTGCCAGCGCCGGGAGGGACACTGAAGCTTTCTTT. It codes for CASAGRDTEAFF.

The chain is built from TRBV12-3 or TRBV12-4 and TRBJ2-7; 8 bases fit TRBD2. Trimming removed 5 bases from V and 0 bases from J; junction bases left unmatched: 9. This CDR3 comprises 16 residues. CDR3 in amino acids: CASSQGLGVISYEQYF. The CDR3 bases are TGTGCCAGCAGTCAGGGACTAGGGGTGATCTCCTACGAGCAGTACTTC.